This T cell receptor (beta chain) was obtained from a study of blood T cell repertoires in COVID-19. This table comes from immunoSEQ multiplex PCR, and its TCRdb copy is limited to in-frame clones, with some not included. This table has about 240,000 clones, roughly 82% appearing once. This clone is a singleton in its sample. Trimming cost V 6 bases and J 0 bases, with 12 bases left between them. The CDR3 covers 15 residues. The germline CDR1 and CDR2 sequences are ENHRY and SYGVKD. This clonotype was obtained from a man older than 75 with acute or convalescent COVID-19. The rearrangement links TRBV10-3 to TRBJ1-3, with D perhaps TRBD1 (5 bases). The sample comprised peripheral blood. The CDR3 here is CAISTGHHSGNTIYF. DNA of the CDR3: TGTGCCATCAGCACAGGCCACCACTCTGGAAACACCATATATTTT.